The 4 T cell receptor beta chains below were found in one sample sequenced in a study of shared clonotypes between healthy human individuals. Using immunoSEQ multiplex PCR, the repertoire was profiled, and TCRdb retains in-frame clones only, with some absent. The sample holds approximately 2.4 million clones, more than 90% seen once. What was sequenced was naive CD4+ T cells sorted from blood. Subset reported: CD45RA+ positively selected. Receptors originate from a young man in good health.

The chain has TRBV7-9 and TRBJ2-5; 10 nucleotides agree with TRBD2. CDR1 is SEHNR and CDR2 is FQNEAQ in the germline V gene (reference sequence). The CDR3 covers 13 residues. The V segment lost 11 bases and the J segment 1 base; nucleotides outside the gene matches: 4. The CDR3 nucleotides read TGTGCCGCCCAGCGGGGGGGCCAAGAGACCCAGTACTTC. This translates into CAAQRGGQETQYF.

The chain joins TRBV5-1 to TRBJ2-1; 9 bases line up with TRBD2. V lost 4 bases, J lost 7 bases, and 12 bases stayed unmatched. The germline V gene encodes CDR1 SGHRS and CDR2 YFSETQ. This CDR3 is 16 amino acids long. This chain's CDR3 is CASSPRLAGALNEQFF. As DNA, the CDR3 is TGCGCCAGCAGCCCCAGGTTAGCGGGAGCTTTAAATGAGCAGTTCTTC.

A note on this clone: One junction end does not reproduce the germline sequence, and a read error may be involved. The sample holds other DNA sequences that translate to the same CDR3. The genes are TRBV7-7 and TRBJ2-2; TRBD1 might be the D (5 bases). Germline V lookup: CDR1 SSHAT, CDR2 FNYEAQ (reference sequence). The CDR3 has 14 amino acids. The CDR3, as DNA: TGTGCTAGCAGCTACGACAGGAACACCGGGGAGCTGTTTTTT. This translates into CASSYDRNTGELFF.

This chain uses TRBV20-1 with TRBJ2-1, with D unresolved. The CDR3 loop spans 10 amino acids. Germline V gene lookup returns CDR1 DFQATT and CDR2 SNEGSKA (reference sequence). V gave up 3 bases and J gave up 8 bases, with 5 bases separating them. The CDR3 region has the DNA TGCAGTGCTAGTATAGATGAGCAGTTCTTC. Translation: CSASIDEQFF.